One and the same sample provided the 21 T cell receptor beta chains below, sequenced in a study of T-cell reconstitution after alpha-beta-depleted transplantation in children. Unique molecular identifiers were incorporated during preparation of the TCRbeta library. TCRdb re-derived calls from the PCR reads in MiXCR, one entry per CDR3 protein. The sample records 450,000 to 600,000 distinct CDR3 sequences, around a third being singletons. The sample in question was PBMCs from the stem cell graft donor, obtained from the stem cell graft. These receptor sequences come from a human donor who donated a stem cell graft to a child with aplastic anemia.

This chain links TRBV18 with TRBJ1-2; TRBD1 matches 8 bases. CDR3 length: 16 residues. Looked up from germline, CDR1 is KGHSH and CDR2 is LQKENI. The ends lost 3 bases at V and 1 base at J; junction bases unmatched: 7. The CDR3 region is CASSPSIDRGNYGYTF. CDR3 nucleotide sequence: TGTGCCAGCTCACCGTCGATTGACAGGGGTAACTATGGCTACACCTTC.

A few counts support this clonotype. The genes are TRBV18 and TRBJ1-2; D is uncertain. This CDR3 is 15 amino acids long. Germline-derived CDR1 and CDR2 are KGHSH and LQKENI. Trimming took off 0 bases at V and 6 bases at J, with 14 bases between the two ends. CDR3 region: CASSPPELPRHGYTF. CDR3 nucleotide sequence: TGTGCCAGCTCACCACCGGAACTACCCAGGCATGGCTACACCTTC.

The V call is TRBV9, the J call TRBJ2-3; D possibly corresponds to TRBD2 (6 bases). There are 15 residues in the CDR3. V lost 0 bases and J 2 bases, leaving 10 bases between the germline ends. Germline CDR1 is SGDLS and CDR2 is YYNGEE. CDR3 sequence: CASSVDAGFTDTQYF. The CDR3 DNA follows: TGTGCCAGCAGCGTAGATGCGGGGTTCACAGATACGCAGTATTTT. Based on the CDR3 plus reference TRBV9 and TRBJ2-3, the full variable domain is DSGVTQTPKHLITATGQRVTLRCSPRSGDLSVYWYQQSLDQGLQFLIQYYNGEERAKGNILERFSAQQFPDLHSELNLSSLELGDSALYFCASSVDAGFTDTQYFGPGTRLTVL.

The genes are TRBV24-1 and TRBJ1-1, with a possible D match to TRBD1 (6 bases). V lost 2 bases, J lost 4 bases, and 7 bases lay in between. The CDR3 totals 13 residues. CDR1 KGHDR and CDR2 SFDVKD come from the germline V gene. The DNA for the CDR3 is TGTGCCACCAGTGATTGGGGGCTCACTGAAGCTTTCTTT. Its protein product is CATSDWGLTEAFF.

The genes are TRBV20-1 and TRBJ2-7; 13 bases are shared with TRBD2. J gave up 9 bases and V 0 bases, and 11 bases lay outside the gene matches. Germline V lookup: CDR1 DFQATT, CDR2 SNEGSKA (reference sequence). There are 16 residues in the CDR3. The CDR3 DNA is TGCAGTGCTAGAGATCAGGGGACTAGCGGGAATAATGTGCAGTACTTC. Amino acid sequence: CSARDQGTSGNNVQYF.

The chain uses TRBV7-2 and TRBJ1-1; no reliable D call. CDR3 length: 13 residues. Deletions cut 3 bases from V and 6 bases from J, with 11 bases between. The germline gives CDR1 SGHTA, CDR2 FQGNSA. CDR3 in DNA: TGTGCCAGCAGCTTGTTTAAGGGCGCTGAAGCTTTCTTT. It is translated as CASSLFKGAEAFF.

This clonotype was observed a handful of times. The rearrangement joins TRBV5-1 to TRBJ2-4, with TRBD2 as a possible D gene (5 bases). Germline CDR1 reads SGHRS; CDR2 reads YFSETQ. Trimming took off 3 bases at V and 3 bases at J, with 16 bases between the two ends. This CDR3 is 16 amino acids long. CDR3 nucleotides: TGCGCCAGCAGCTCCCAATACACAACTAGCAAAAACATTCAGTACTTC. It encodes CASSSQYTTSKNIQYF.

The table lists this clonotype with a few counts. The gene calls are TRBV7-2 and TRBJ1-2; D is undetermined. The CDR3 consists of 11 residues. V gave up 6 bases and J gave up 8 bases, with 10 bases separating them. CDR1 is SGHTA and CDR2 is FQGNSA in the germline V gene. CDR3 sequence: CASSQTRGYTF. The CDR3 region has the DNA TGTGCCAGCAGTCAAACCCGGGGCTACACCTTC.

V and J are TRBV7-9 and TRBJ2-1, with 10 bases fitting TRBD2. With V trimmed by 1 base and J by 7 bases, 7 bases remained unmatched. The CDR3 sequence is 16 residues long. Germline CDR1 and CDR2: SEHNR and FQNEAQ (reference sequence). The CDR3 sequence: CASSLGAGGPWNEQFF. For the CDR3, the DNA is TGTGCCAGCAGCTTAGGAGCGGGAGGGCCGTGGAATGAGCAGTTCTTC.

The chain uses TRBV15 and TRBJ1-4; D gene unclear. CDR1 and CDR2 (germline): LNHNV, YYDKDF (reference sequence). The germline V and J ends were trimmed by 0 bases and 10 bases, with 15 bases remaining between them. CDR3 length: 15 amino acids. The DNA for the CDR3 is TGTGCCACCAGCAGAGAAGGCAGGTTCGATGGAAAACTGTTTTTT. As protein: CATSREGRFDGKLFF.

In its sample, this clonotype was seen a few times. The V call is TRBV25-1, the J call TRBJ2-7; tentatively, D is TRBD1 (6 bases). V gave up 4 bases and J gave up 5 bases, with 12 bases separating them. The CDR3 is made up of 13 amino acids. Germline-derived CDR1 and CDR2 are MGHDK and SYGVNS. CDR3 in DNA: TGTGCCAGCAGTGTCAGGGGTTCCCACGAGCAGTACTTC. Protein product: CASSVRGSHEQYF.

This clonotype has more than one count but fewer than ten. The chain has TRBV5-1 and TRBJ2-2, with a weak D call TRBD1 (5 bases). This CDR3 is built from 15 residues. Germline V gene lookup returns CDR1 SGHRS and CDR2 YFSETQ. The V end lost 4 bases, the J end lost 1 base, and 11 bases lay between the germline ends. The CDR3 spells CASSPSTGNTGELFF. CDR3 DNA sequence: TGCGCCAGCAGCCCGAGCACAGGGAACACCGGGGAGCTGTTTTTT.

A few counts support this clonotype. The rearrangement uses TRBV6-2 or TRBV6-3 and TRBJ2-1; 9 nucleotides line up with TRBD1. Germline values: CDR1 MNHEY, CDR2 SVGEGT. The CDR3 is 16 residues long. The ends lost 6 bases at V and 5 bases at J; junction bases unmatched: 11. CDR3 in amino acids: CASSERTGAIDNEQFF. In DNA, the CDR3 is TGTGCCAGCAGCGAACGGACAGGGGCTATAGACAATGAGCAGTTCTTC.

The genes are TRBV6-1 and TRBJ1-3; TRBD1 matches 9 bases. Trimming removed 2 bases from V and 8 bases from J; junction bases left unmatched: 7. Germline loops: CDR1 MNHNS, CDR2 SASEGT. This CDR3 has 15 residues. This chain's CDR3 is CASSEFGQGRDTIYF. The DNA of the CDR3 is TGTGCCAGCAGTGAATTTGGACAGGGGAGGGACACCATATATTTT.

This chain links TRBV20-1 with TRBJ2-2, with TRBD2 identical over 10 bases. The CDR3 has 14 amino acids. The germline CDR1 and CDR2 sequences are DFQATT and SNEGSKA (reference sequence). V gave up 3 bases and J gave up 7 bases; unmatched junction bases: 5. The CDR3 region has the DNA TGCAGTGCTAGGGTAGCGGGAGGCGGCGGGGAGCTGTTTTTT. Amino acids: CSARVAGGGGELFF.

Only a few counts were recorded for this clonotype. V gene TRBV5-5 combines with J gene TRBJ2-1; 9 bases align to TRBD1. The CDR3 contains 18 residues. Per the germline V gene, CDR1 is SGHKS and CDR2 is YYEKEE (reference sequence). J was trimmed by 0 bases and V by 0 bases; bases with no gene match: 7. Here the CDR3 reads CASSLGTGAVSSYNEQFF. CDR3 coding DNA: TGTGCCAGCAGCTTGGGGACAGGGGCGGTAAGCTCCTACAATGAGCAGTTCTTC. The whole variable domain, remainder taken from reference TRBV5-5 and TRBJ2-1, is DAGVTQSPTHLIKTRGQQVTLRCSPISGHKSVSWYQQVLGQGPQFIFQYYEKEERGRGNFPDRFSARQFPNYSSELNVNALLLGDSALYLCASSLGTGAVSSYNEQFFGPGTRLTVL.

The genes are TRBV12-3 or TRBV12-4 and TRBJ2-7; the D gene is possibly TRBD1 (5 bases). V was cut by 4 bases and J by 4 bases, with 14 bases left in between. The CDR3 has 14 residues. As DNA, the CDR3 is TGTGCCAGCAGTTCCCGTCGACAGCCTTACGAGCAGTACTTC. It translates to CASSSRRQPYEQYF.

This clonotype was found a few times. The genes are TRBV3-1 and TRBJ2-5, with 11 bases aligning to TRBD2. With 3 bases clipped from V and 1 base from J, the junction kept 13 bases outside the gene matches. The CDR3 runs 19 residues. Looked up from germline, CDR1 is LGHDT and CDR2 is YNNKEL (reference sequence). As DNA, the CDR3 is TGTGCCAGCAGCCAGGGTTTACTCGGACTAGCGGGTCTCCAAGAGACCCAGTACTTC. Amino acid sequence: CASSQGLLGLAGLQETQYF.

This clonotype was observed a few times. J is TRBJ1-1 and V is TRBV14; the match to TRBD1 covers 8 bases. Trimming at V came to 4 bases and at J to 1 base, leaving 5 bases not matched to a gene. The CDR3 is 15 amino acids. Germline V gene lookup returns CDR1 SGHDN and CDR2 FVKESK. CDR3 loop: CASSRRQGRNTEAFF. The CDR3 nucleotides read TGTGCCAGCAGCCGACGACAGGGGAGGAACACTGAAGCTTTCTTT.

This chain connects TRBV27 to TRBJ1-2; 9 bases align to TRBD1. Trimming cost V 3 bases and J 6 bases; bases outside gene matches: 5. CDR1 is MNHEY and CDR2 is SMNVEV in the germline V gene (reference sequence). This CDR3 has 14 residues. The CDR3 region is CASSFSQGADGYTF. The CDR3 DNA follows: TGTGCCAGCAGTTTCTCACAGGGGGCGGATGGCTACACCTTC.

This chain joins TRBV4-1 and TRBJ2-7; D uncertain. The ends were cut back, 4 bases at V and 5 bases at J, with 9 bases in the middle. CDR1 and CDR2 (germline): MGHRA, YSYEKL. There are 12 residues in the CDR3. CDR3 nucleotide sequence: TGCGCCAGCAGCCCCGATTCCCACGAGCAGTACTTC. This gives the protein CASSPDSHEQYF.